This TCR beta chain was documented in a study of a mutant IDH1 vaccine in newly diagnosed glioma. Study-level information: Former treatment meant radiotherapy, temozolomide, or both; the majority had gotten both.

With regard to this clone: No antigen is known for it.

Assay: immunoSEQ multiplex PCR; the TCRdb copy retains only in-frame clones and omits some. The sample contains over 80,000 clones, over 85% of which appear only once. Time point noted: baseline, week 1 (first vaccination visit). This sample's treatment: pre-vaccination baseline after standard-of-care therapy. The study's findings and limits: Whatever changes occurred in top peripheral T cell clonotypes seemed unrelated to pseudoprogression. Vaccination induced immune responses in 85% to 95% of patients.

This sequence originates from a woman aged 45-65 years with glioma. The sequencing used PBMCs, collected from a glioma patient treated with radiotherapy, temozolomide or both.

CDR3 coding DNA: TGTGCCAGCAGTCCCGTCGGGGCCTCCTACGAGCAGTACTTC. Protein sequence: CASSPVGASYEQYF. V is TRBV6-6 and J is TRBJ2-7; D possibly uses TRBD1 or TRBD2 (5 bases each). CDR1 and CDR2 (germline): MNHNY, SVGAGI (reference sequence). V was trimmed by 5 bases and J by 0 bases, leaving 11 bases between them. The CDR3 length is 14 residues.